Below are 10 T cell receptor beta chains sequenced from a single sample in a study of T cell responses to AZD1222 COVID-19 vaccine. Libraries were prepared by immunoSEQ multiplex PCR; TCRdb keeps only in-frame clonotypes and omits some of them. The table lists under 150,000 clones, 90% to 95% of them singletons. The sequenced sample was peripheral blood, obtained on day 0 of MenACWY control vaccination. These receptors all come from an adult in good health.

The gene calls are TRBV6-5 and TRBJ2-3; D possibly corresponds to TRBD1 (6 bases). CDR1 is MNHEY, CDR2 SVGAGI, per germline. Trimming left V 3 bases short and J 4 bases short, with 14 bases between. The CDR3 spans 15 residues. The CDR3 DNA follows: TGTGCCAGCAGTTATAAGGCAGGGGTTGCAGATACGCAGTATTTT. Translation gives CASSYKAGVADTQYF.

V gene TRBV6-5 combines with J gene TRBJ1-1; TRBD1 is a possible D gene (5 bases). Per germline, CDR1 MNHEY and CDR2 SVGAGI. The V gene lost 5 bases and the J gene lost 3 bases, with 10 bases spanning the gap. The CDR3 consists of 13 residues. The CDR3 is CASSTSGYTEAFF. The CDR3 coding sequence is TGTGCCAGCAGTACCTCAGGGTACACTGAAGCTTTCTTT.

This clone is a singleton in its sample. This chain links TRBV5-6 with TRBJ1-2, with D tentatively TRBD1 (5 bases). The V end lost 4 bases, the J end lost 3 bases, and 7 bases lay between the germline ends. Germline V gene data show CDR1 as SGHDT and CDR2 as YYEEEE. This CDR3 comprises 12 residues. In DNA form, the CDR3 reads TGTGCCAGCAGCAAACAGGACTATGGCTACACCTTC. Amino acids: CASSKQDYGYTF.

V usage is TRBV28 and J usage is TRBJ2-7; D is perhaps TRBD1 or TRBD2 (6 bases each). The V end was cut by 6 bases, the J end by 0 bases, with 15 bases between. The CDR3 runs 15 residues. Germline V gene lookup returns CDR1 MDHEN and CDR2 SYDVKM. The CDR3 is CASSPPGAGSYEQYF. In DNA form, the CDR3 reads TGTGCCAGCAGCCCCCCGGGGGCGGGCTCCTACGAGCAGTACTTC.

V and J are TRBV11-2 and TRBJ2-5, with 16 bases that match TRBD2. V shed 1 base and J 5 bases; nucleotides not matched to a gene: 10. This CDR3 comprises 19 residues. Germline CDR1 reads SGHAT; CDR2 reads FQNNGV. The CDR3 is CASSLGPGTSGGARETQYF. The CDR3 DNA follows: TGTGCCAGCAGCTTAGGACCCGGGACTAGCGGGGGGGCTAGGGAGACCCAGTACTTC. Looking up the rest from reference TRBV11-2 and TRBJ2-5 gives the full variable domain: EAGVAQSPRYKIIEKRQSVAFWCNPISGHATLYWYQQILGQGPKLLIQFQNNGVVDDSQLPKDRFSAERLKGVDSTLKIQPAKLEDSAVYLCASSLGPGTSGGARETQYFGPGTRLLVL.

The chain couples TRBV29-1 to TRBJ1-1, with D unclear. V was trimmed by 7 bases and J by 5 bases, leaving 14 bases between them. This CDR3 is built from 12 residues. Germline V gene data show CDR1 as SQVTM and CDR2 as ANQGSEA. The CDR3 coding sequence is TGCAGCGCCCTGACCGAGAGGACTGAAGCTTTCTTT. It is translated as CSALTERTEAFF. Full variable domain (outside the CDR3, taken from reference TRBV29-1 and TRBJ1-1): SAVISQKPSRDICQRGTSLTIQCQVDSQVTMMFWYRQQPGQSLTLIATANQGSEATYESGFVIDKFPISRPNLTFSTLTVSNMSPEDSSIYLCSALTERTEAFFGQGTRLTVV.

The genes are TRBV2 and TRBJ2-5; 10 nucleotides agree with TRBD1. The V gene's germline CDR1 is SNHLY and CDR2 FYNNEI. After removal of 4 bases from V and 7 bases from J, the junction contained 0 bases not matched to a gene. The CDR3 runs to 12 residues. CDR3 sequence reads: CASSGTGGTQYF. In nucleotides, the CDR3 is TGTGCCAGCAGTGGGACAGGGGGGACCCAGTACTTC.

This chain links TRBV6-6 with TRBJ1-1; no clear D. Germline CDR1 is MNHNY and CDR2 is SVGAGI (reference sequence). Trimming pared 8 bases from V and 0 bases from J, leaving 13 bases between. This CDR3 spans 14 amino acids. CDR3 sequence reads: CASVPGRLNTEAFF. Here the CDR3 DNA reads TGTGCCAGCGTGCCAGGCCGTTTGAACACTGAAGCTTTCTTT.

The chain joins TRBV2 to TRBJ1-1, with TRBD1 matching over 9 bases. CDR1 and CDR2 (germline): SNHLY, FYNNEI. Germline trimming cut 6 bases from V and 1 base from J; bases unmatched to any gene: 0. This CDR3 is 13 amino acids long. The CDR3 nucleotides are TGTGCCAGCAGGGACAGGGGGAACACTGAAGCTTTCTTT. This sequence encodes CASRDRGNTEAFF.

V gene TRBV5-6 combines with J gene TRBJ1-4; 7 nucleotides line up with TRBD1. Germline CDR1 reads SGHDT; CDR2 reads YYEEEE. V shed 4 bases, J shed 0 bases, and the junction held 6 bases outside the gene matches. This CDR3 comprises 16 residues. This CDR3 is CASSQYRGTTNEKLFF. DNA for the CDR3: TGTGCCAGCAGCCAGTACAGGGGCACAACTAATGAAAAACTGTTTTTT.